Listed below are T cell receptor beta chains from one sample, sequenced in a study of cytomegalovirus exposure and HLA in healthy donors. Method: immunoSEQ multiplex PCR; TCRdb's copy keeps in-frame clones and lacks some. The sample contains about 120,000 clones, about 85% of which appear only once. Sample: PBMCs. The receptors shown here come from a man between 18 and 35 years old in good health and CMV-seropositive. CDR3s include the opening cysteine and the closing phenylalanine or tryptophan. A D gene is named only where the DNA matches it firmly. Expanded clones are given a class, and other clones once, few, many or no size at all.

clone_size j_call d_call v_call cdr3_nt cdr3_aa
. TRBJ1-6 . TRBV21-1 TGTGCCAGCAGCCCACGGGACAGAGAAGAATCAAATAATTCACCCCTCCACTTT CASSPRDREESNNSPLHF
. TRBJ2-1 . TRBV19 TGTGCCAGTAGTAAGGGGGACGGGACCTCCTACAATGAGCAGTTCTTC CASSKGDGTSYNEQFF
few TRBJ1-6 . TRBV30 TGTGCCTGGAGTGTACTAGGAGCACCCCTCCACTTT CAWSVLGAPLHF
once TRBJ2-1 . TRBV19 TGTGCCAGTAGTACCCGACAGGGACTTAGCAATGAGCAGTTCTTC CASSTRQGLSNEQFF
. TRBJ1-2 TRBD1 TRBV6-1 TGTGCCAGCAGCCCAAGGACAGGGTGGGGCTACACCTTC CASSPRTGWGYTF
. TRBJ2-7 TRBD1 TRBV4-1 TGCGCCAGCAGCCGTACCGGGACAGGGTCAAACGAGCAGTACTTC CASSRTGTGSNEQYF
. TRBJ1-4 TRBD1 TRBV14 TGTGCCAGCAGCCAGCAGGGACAGCGTAATGAAAAACTGTTTTTT CASSQQGQRNEKLFF
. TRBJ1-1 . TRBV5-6 TGTGCCAGCATAAGGTCAGGGTCTGAAGCTTTCTTT CASIRSGSEAFF
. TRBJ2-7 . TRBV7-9 TGTGCCAGCAGCTCCCTCCGGGACAACTCCTACGAGCAGTACTTC CASSSLRDNSYEQYF
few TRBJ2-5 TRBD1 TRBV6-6 TGTGCCAGTGGGACAGGGGGTGAGGAGACCCAGTACTTC CASGTGGEETQYF
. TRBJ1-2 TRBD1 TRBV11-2 TGTGCCAGCAGCCAGGACAGGAACTATGGCTACACCTTC CASSQDRNYGYTF
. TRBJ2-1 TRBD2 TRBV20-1 TGCAGTGCTAGACTAGCGGGGAAGCAGTTCTTC CSARLAGKQFF
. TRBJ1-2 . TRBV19 TGTGCCAGTAGTACCTGGTTAGGGGAAAGGGGCTATGGCTACACCTTC CASSTWLGERGYGYTF
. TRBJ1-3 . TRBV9 TGTGCCAGCCGAGGGAGCTCTGGAAACACCATATATTTT CASRGSSGNTIYF
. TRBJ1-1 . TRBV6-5 TGTGCCAGCAGCTACAGACCCACGGTCGGGGGGGAAGCTTTCTTT CASSYRPTVGGEAFF
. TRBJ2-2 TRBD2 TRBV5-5 TGTGCCAGCAGCCCGACTAGCGGAGCGAACACCGGGGAGCTGTTTTTT CASSPTSGANTGELFF
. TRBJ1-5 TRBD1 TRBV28 TGTGCCAGCAACCAGCCCGACAGGGTGCAGCCCCAGCATTTT CASNQPDRVQPQHF
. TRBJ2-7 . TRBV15 TGTGCCACCCTGCAGGGAGACAGGCCCTACGAGCAGTACTTC CATLQGDRPYEQYF
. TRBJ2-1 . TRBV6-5 TGTGCCAGCAACGGCGGACTTCCCAATAATGAGCAGTTCTTC CASNGGLPNNEQFF
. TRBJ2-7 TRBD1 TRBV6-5 TGTGCCAGCATGATCCAACAGGGGGCAGGTGAGCAGTACTTC CASMIQQGAGEQYF
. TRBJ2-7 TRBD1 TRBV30 TGTGCCTGGGTCCGGGACAGTAATTACGAGCAGTACTTC CAWVRDSNYEQYF
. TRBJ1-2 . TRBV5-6 TGTGCCAGCAGCTTGATAGAGACTGAGGGTCGAGGCTACACCTTC CASSLIETEGRGYTF
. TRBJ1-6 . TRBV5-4 TGTGCCAGCAGCTTGGGAGGGTTGGGGGGCTCCTATAATTCACCCCTCCACTTT CASSLGGLGGSYNSPLHF
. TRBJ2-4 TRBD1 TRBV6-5 TGTGCCAGCAGTTACTCGGGGACAGGGCCCGTGATTCAGTACTTC CASSYSGTGPVIQYF
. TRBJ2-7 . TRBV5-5 TGTGCCAGCAGCTTACAGGGTTCCTACGAGCAGTACTTC CASSLQGSYEQYF
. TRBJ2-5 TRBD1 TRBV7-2 TGTGCCAGCAGCACATTCGGGACAGGGGGACAAGAGACCCAGTACTTC CASSTFGTGGQETQYF
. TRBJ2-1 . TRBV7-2 TGTGCCAGCAGCTTCAGACTAATCGATGAGCAGTTCTTC CASSFRLIDEQFF
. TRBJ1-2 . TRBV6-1 TGTGCCAGCAGTGTTCAGGGGATCGGTCTTTATGGCTACACCTTC CASSVQGIGLYGYTF
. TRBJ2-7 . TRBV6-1 TGTGCCAGCAGTGCCAGGGCGCCCTACGAGCAGTACTTC CASSARAPYEQYF
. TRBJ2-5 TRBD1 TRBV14 TGTGCCAGCAGCACGGGACAGGCAACGTCTGAGACCCAGTACTTC CASSTGQATSETQYF
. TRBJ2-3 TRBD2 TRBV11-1 TGTGCCAGCAGCTCCCATCGACTAGCGGGAGATACGCAGTATTTT CASSSHRLAGDTQYF
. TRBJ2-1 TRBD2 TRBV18 TGTGCCAGCTCACCAATGGGGGAGGGGAATGAGCAGTTCTTC CASSPMGEGNEQFF
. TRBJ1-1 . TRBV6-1 TGTGCCAGCACCCTTCGTTACTCGGAAGCTTTCTTT CASTLRYSEAFF
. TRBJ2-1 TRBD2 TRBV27 TGTGCCAGCAGTTTACGGGGGGGAGGCTCCTACAATGAGCAGTTCTTC CASSLRGGGSYNEQFF
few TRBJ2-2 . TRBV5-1 TGCGCCAGCAGCTTGTTCTTTATCACCGGGGAGCTGTTTTTT CASSLFFITGELFF
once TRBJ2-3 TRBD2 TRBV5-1 TGCGCCAGCACATCTGGGAGCGGGGGCCGCACAGATACGCAGTATTTT CASTSGSGGRTDTQYF
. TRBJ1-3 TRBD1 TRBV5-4 TGTGCCAGCAGTCATACAGGGGGTGGTGTGGAAAACACCATATATTTT CASSHTGGGVENTIYF
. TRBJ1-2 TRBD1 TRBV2 TGTGCCAGCACCAGGGACAGGGCAAGAATCGGCTATGGCTACACCTTC CASTRDRARIGYGYTF
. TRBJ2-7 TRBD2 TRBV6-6 TGTGCCAGCAGCACACTAGCGGGGGCGGGCTACGAGCAGTACTTC CASSTLAGAGYEQYF
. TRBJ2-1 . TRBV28 TGTGCCAGCAGATCAACAGGGCCGTGGGAGCAGTTCTTC CASRSTGPWEQFF
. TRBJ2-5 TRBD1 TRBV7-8 TGTGCCAGCAGCCGGCGACAGGGAGAAGAGACCCAGTACTTC CASSRRQGEETQYF
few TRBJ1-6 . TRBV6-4 TGTGCCAGCAGTGAATCCGGGACAAATTCACCCCTCCACTTT CASSESGTNSPLHF
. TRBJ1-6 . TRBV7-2 TGTGCCAGCAGCTTAGGAGGCCCAACCGATAATTCACCCCTCCACTTT CASSLGGPTDNSPLHF
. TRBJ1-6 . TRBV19 TGTGCCAGTAGTCCACACTCCTATAATTCACCCCTCCACTTT CASSPHSYNSPLHF
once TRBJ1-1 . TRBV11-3 TGTGCCAGCAGCTCCACATGGCAAGTTCCCACTGAAGCTTTCTTT CASSSTWQVPTEAFF
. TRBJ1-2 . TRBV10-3 TGTGCCATCAGTGATTTTGGGGGCAAGAGCTATGGCTACACCTTC CAISDFGGKSYGYTF
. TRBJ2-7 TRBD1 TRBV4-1 TGCGCCAGCAGGTCGATGGGACAGCTCTCCTACGAGCAGTACTTC CASRSMGQLSYEQYF
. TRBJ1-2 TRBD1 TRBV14 TGTGCCAGCAGCGTCGGACAGGGGTTTTTCGGCTACACCTTC CASSVGQGFFGYTF
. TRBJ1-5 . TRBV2 TGTGCCAGCAGGAGCCGCTTCAATCAGCCCCAGCATTTT CASRSRFNQPQHF
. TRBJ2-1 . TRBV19 TGTGCCAGTAGTATGGAGGGGAACTCCTACAATGAGCAGTTCTTC CASSMEGNSYNEQFF
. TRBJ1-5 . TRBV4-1 TGCGCCAGCAGCCAAGTGGCGAGTAATCAGGCCCAGCATTTT CASSQVASNQAQHF
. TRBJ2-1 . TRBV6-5 TGTGCCACCTCTAGTGTGGCGGGTAACAATGAGCAGTTCTTC CATSSVAGNNEQFF
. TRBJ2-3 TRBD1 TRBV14 TGTGCCAGCAGCCAAGGAGGGGGCGGTGGTACAGATACGCAGTATTTT CASSQGGGGGTDTQYF
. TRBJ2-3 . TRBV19 TGTGCCAGTAGCCCACAGGGAGGGGATCGGGATACGCAGTATTTT CASSPQGGDRDTQYF
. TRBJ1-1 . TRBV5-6 TGTGCCAGCAGCTTTGAGAGGTTCAAGAACACTGAAGCTTTCTTT CASSFERFKNTEAFF
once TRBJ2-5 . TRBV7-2 TGTGCCAGCAGCCAAACTCAAGAGACCCAGTACTTC CASSQTQETQYF
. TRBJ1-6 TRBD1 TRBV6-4 TGTGCCAGCAGTGACTCGACAGGGGGTAATTCACCCCTCCACTTT CASSDSTGGNSPLHF